These 2 T cell receptor beta chains were all obtained from the same sample, sequenced in a study of blood T cell repertoires in COVID-19. The assay was immunoSEQ multiplex PCR, and TCRdb's table has in-frame clones only and misses some. The sample lists more than 30,000 clones, roughly 84% occurring once. The sequencing sample was made of peripheral blood. Receptor source: a man aged 55 to 69 with active COVID-19.

The chain is built from TRBV5-4 and TRBJ1-4; TRBD1 matches 8 bases. The germline V gene has CDR1 SGHNT and CDR2 YYREEE (reference sequence). The V segment lost 0 bases and the J segment 8 bases; nucleotides outside the gene matches: 6. This CDR3 is 15 amino acids long. CDR3 in amino acids: CASSLATGGREKLFF. CDR3 in DNA: TGTGCCAGCAGCTTGGCCACAGGGGGTCGGGAAAAACTGTTTTTT. Looking up the rest from reference TRBV5-4 and TRBJ1-4 gives the full variable domain: ETGVTQSPTHLIKTRGQQVTLRCSSQSGHNTVSWYQQALGQGPQFIFQYYREEENGRGNFPPRFSGLQFPNYSSELNVNALELDDSALYLCASSLATGGREKLFFGSGTQLSVL.

The chain links TRBV6-1 to TRBJ2-7; D possibly corresponds to TRBD2 (7 bases). Germline assignment: CDR1 MNHNS and CDR2 SASEGT. The CDR3 has 18 residues. Trimming shortened V by 2 bases and J by 0 bases, and 20 bases separated the two germline ends. CDR3 loop: CASSEREWGGASSYEQYF. CDR3 nucleotides: TGTGCCAGCAGTGAACGAGAATGGGGGGGGGCGAGCTCCTACGAGCAGTACTTC.